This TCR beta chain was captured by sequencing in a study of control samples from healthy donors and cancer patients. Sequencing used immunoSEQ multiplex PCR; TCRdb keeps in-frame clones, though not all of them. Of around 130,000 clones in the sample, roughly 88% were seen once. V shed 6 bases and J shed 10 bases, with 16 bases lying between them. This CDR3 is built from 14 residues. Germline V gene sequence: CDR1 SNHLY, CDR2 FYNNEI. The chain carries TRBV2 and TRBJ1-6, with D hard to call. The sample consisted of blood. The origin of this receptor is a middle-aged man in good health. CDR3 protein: CASSPSPPGSPLHF. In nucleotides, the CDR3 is TGTGCCAGCAGCCCTAGTCCGCCTGGGTCACCCCTCCACTTT.